Listed below are T cell receptor beta chains from one sample, sequenced in a study of T cell repertoires in cytomegalovirus infection. TCRdb redid the calling of the reads with MiXCR, one entry per CDR3 protein. The data show 200,000 to 300,000 distinct CDR3 sequences, approximately 9.1% seen once. Input material: PBMCs. These receptor sequences come from a human donor in good health (CMV status not recorded). Some clones in this sample may be carry-over from other donors' samples. Both conserved end residues are part of each CDR3. D genes are given only for firm matches. Part of the rows lack a size; the others show once, few, many or a class for expanded clones.

j_gene: TRBJ2-2; abundance: many; d_gene: TRBD2; v_gene: TRBV11-3; CDR3aa: CASSLATGGTGELFF; CDR3nt: TGTGCCAGCAGCTTAGCTACGGGGGGGACCGGGGAGCTGTTTTTT
j_gene: TRBJ2-1; abundance: many; d_gene: NA; v_gene: TRBV11-2; CDR3aa: CASSLVGEGEQFF; CDR3nt: TGTGCCAGCAGCTTAGTGGGAGAAGGAGAGCAGTTCTTC
j_gene: TRBJ1-2; abundance: many; d_gene: TRBD1; v_gene: TRBV7-9; CDR3aa: CASSSGQGYTF; CDR3nt: TGTGCCAGCAGCTCGGGACAGGGCTACACCTTC
j_gene: TRBJ2-3; abundance: NA; d_gene: NA; v_gene: TRBV7-2; CDR3aa: CASSLTGVEDTQYF; CDR3nt: TGTGCCAGCAGCTTAACGGGAGTGGAAGATACGCAGTATTTT
j_gene: TRBJ1-1; abundance: many; d_gene: NA; v_gene: TRBV6-8; CDR3aa: CASSYVLFGSGSTEAFF; CDR3nt: TGTGCCAGCAGTTACGTGTTGTTTGGGTCAGGCAGCACTGAAGCTTTCTTT
j_gene: TRBJ2-5; abundance: many; d_gene: TRBD2; v_gene: TRBV7-2; CDR3aa: CASSLGLYNRETQYF; CDR3nt: TGTGCCAGCAGCCTGGGACTATATAACAGAGAGACCCAGTACTTC
j_gene: TRBJ2-1; abundance: NA; d_gene: NA; v_gene: TRBV29-1; CDR3aa: CSVEELQNEQFF; CDR3nt: TGCAGCGTTGAAGAGCTGCAAAATGAGCAGTTCTTC
j_gene: TRBJ1-2; abundance: many; d_gene: TRBD1; v_gene: TRBV28; CDR3aa: CASSWGQGKLGYTF; CDR3nt: TGTGCCAGCAGTTGGGGACAGGGGAAACTTGGCTACACCTTC
j_gene: TRBJ2-7; abundance: once; d_gene: NA; v_gene: TRBV20-1; CDR3aa: CSATRSSTGEQYF; CDR3nt: TGCAGTGCCACTAGATCGTCTACGGGGGAGCAGTACTTC
j_gene: TRBJ2-1; abundance: many; d_gene: NA; v_gene: TRBV7-2; CDR3aa: CASSSHSGNNEQFF; CDR3nt: TGTGCCAGCAGCTCTCATAGCGGCAACAATGAGCAGTTCTTC
j_gene: TRBJ2-7; abundance: many; d_gene: NA; v_gene: TRBV11-2; CDR3aa: CASRKQDYSPEQYF; CDR3nt: TGTGCCAGCCGGAAGCAAGATTATTCCCCCGAGCAGTACTTC
j_gene: TRBJ2-3; abundance: many; d_gene: NA; v_gene: TRBV7-6; CDR3aa: CASSLASVPYDTQYF; CDR3nt: TGTGCCAGCAGCTTAGCGAGCGTCCCCTATGATACGCAGTATTTT
j_gene: TRBJ2-7; abundance: NA; d_gene: TRBD1; v_gene: TRBV7-8; CDR3aa: CASTRPGGYYEQYF; CDR3nt: TGTGCCAGCACTCGCCCAGGGGGCTACTACGAGCAGTACTTC
j_gene: TRBJ2-3; abundance: NA; d_gene: NA; v_gene: TRBV7-2; CDR3aa: CASSLDPGSRQYF; CDR3nt: TGTGCCAGCAGCCTAGACCCTGGTTCTCGGCAGTATTTT
j_gene: TRBJ2-1; abundance: many; d_gene: TRBD1; v_gene: TRBV24-1; CDR3aa: CATSVGQGPSYNEQFF; CDR3nt: TGTGCCACCAGTGTCGGACAGGGGCCTTCCTACAATGAGCAGTTCTTC
j_gene: TRBJ1-5; abundance: many; d_gene: TRBD1; v_gene: TRBV7-2; CDR3aa: CASSPLDRGSNQPQHF; CDR3nt: TGTGCCAGCAGCCCGCTGGACAGGGGCAGCAATCAGCCCCAGCATTTT
j_gene: TRBJ2-3; abundance: many; d_gene: NA; v_gene: TRBV7-8; CDR3aa: CASTPEYF; CDR3nt: TGTGCCAGCACCCCAGAGTATTTT
j_gene: TRBJ2-1; abundance: many; d_gene: NA; v_gene: TRBV7-8; CDR3aa: CASSLALGGSEQFF; CDR3nt: TGTGCCAGCAGCTTAGCGCTAGGTGGTTCGGAGCAGTTCTTC
j_gene: TRBJ1-1; abundance: many; d_gene: NA; v_gene: TRBV19; CDR3aa: CASSPTVISEAFF; CDR3nt: TGTGCCAGTAGTCCTACAGTGATCTCTGAAGCTTTCTTT
j_gene: TRBJ2-7; abundance: many; d_gene: NA; v_gene: TRBV7-6; CDR3aa: CASSLGLGEPFDEQYF; CDR3nt: TGTGCCAGCAGCTTGGGTCTAGGGGAGCCCTTCGACGAGCAGTACTTC
j_gene: TRBJ1-1; abundance: many; d_gene: TRBD1; v_gene: TRBV7-2; CDR3aa: CASSPRTGSDTEAFF; CDR3nt: TGTGCCAGCAGCCCAAGGACAGGGTCGGACACTGAAGCTTTCTTT
j_gene: TRBJ1-6; abundance: few; d_gene: NA; v_gene: TRBV20-1; CDR3aa: CSARAGEVFYSPLHF; CDR3nt: TGCAGTGCTAGAGCGGGGGAAGTCTTTTATTCACCCCTCCACTTT
j_gene: TRBJ2-3; abundance: NA; d_gene: NA; v_gene: TRBV20-1; CDR3aa: CSARDRASDNRQYF; CDR3nt: TGCAGTGCTAGAGATCGAGCTAGCGACAATCGGCAGTATTTT
j_gene: TRBJ2-3; abundance: many; d_gene: NA; v_gene: TRBV3-1; CDR3aa: CASSPEGRGTQYF; CDR3nt: TGTGCCAGCAGCCCGGAAGGGAGAGGAACGCAGTATTTT
j_gene: TRBJ2-3; abundance: many; d_gene: NA; v_gene: TRBV11-3; CDR3aa: CASSLRGTPTDTQYF; CDR3nt: TGTGCCAGCAGCCTAAGGGGGACCCCCACAGATACGCAGTATTTT
j_gene: TRBJ2-3; abundance: NA; d_gene: NA; v_gene: TRBV7-2; CDR3aa: CASSLSQGRRTDTQYF; CDR3nt: TGTGCCAGCAGCTTATCTCAGGGAAGGAGGACAGATACGCAGTATTTT
j_gene: TRBJ1-5; abundance: many; d_gene: NA; v_gene: TRBV7-2; CDR3aa: CASSFLGSRQPQHF; CDR3nt: TGTGCCAGCAGCTTCTTGGGATCCCGGCAGCCCCAGCATTTT
j_gene: TRBJ1-2; abundance: few; d_gene: TRBD1; v_gene: TRBV19; CDR3aa: CASSIPLGTAYGYTF; CDR3nt: TGTGCCAGTAGTATTCCACTCGGGACAGCCTATGGCTACACCTTC
j_gene: TRBJ1-6; abundance: many; d_gene: NA; v_gene: TRBV7-2; CDR3aa: CASSLVDGYNSPLHF; CDR3nt: TGTGCCAGCAGCTTAGTCGACGGATATAATTCACCCCTCCACTTT
j_gene: TRBJ1-6; abundance: many; d_gene: TRBD1; v_gene: TRBV7-2; CDR3aa: CASSPGTASSPLHF; CDR3nt: TGTGCCAGCAGCCCCGGGACAGCGAGTTCACCCCTCCACTTT
j_gene: TRBJ1-1; abundance: NA; d_gene: NA; v_gene: TRBV11-1; CDR3aa: CASSSESGYTEAFF; CDR3nt: TGTGCCAGCAGCTCAGAAAGCGGGTACACTGAAGCTTTCTTT
j_gene: TRBJ2-1; abundance: many; d_gene: NA; v_gene: TRBV7-2; CDR3aa: CASSPRGQRNEQFF; CDR3nt: TGTGCCAGCAGCCCGAGGGGCCAACGCAATGAGCAGTTCTTC
j_gene: TRBJ1-1; abundance: many; d_gene: TRBD1; v_gene: TRBV5-1; CDR3aa: CASSFGQGTEAFF; CDR3nt: TGCGCCAGCAGCTTTGGACAGGGCACTGAAGCTTTCTTT
j_gene: TRBJ1-2; abundance: many; d_gene: TRBD1; v_gene: TRBV7-6; CDR3aa: CASSPVQGDGYTF; CDR3nt: TGTGCCAGCAGCCCGGTACAGGGGGATGGCTACACCTTC
j_gene: TRBJ2-7; abundance: many; d_gene: NA; v_gene: TRBV7-2; CDR3aa: CASSLVMGNWAMSYEQYF; CDR3nt: TGTGCCAGCAGCTTAGTAATGGGTAACTGGGCCATGTCCTACGAGCAGTACTTC
j_gene: TRBJ1-2; abundance: many; d_gene: NA; v_gene: TRBV28; CDR3aa: CASSQMQPWDYGYTF; CDR3nt: TGTGCCAGCAGTCAAATGCAACCATGGGACTATGGCTACACCTTC
j_gene: TRBJ1-4; abundance: NA; d_gene: NA; v_gene: TRBV5-1; CDR3aa: CASSLDALNSGKLFF; CDR3nt: TGCGCCAGCAGCTTGGATGCACTGAACTCTGGAAAACTGTTTTTT
j_gene: TRBJ1-4; abundance: many; d_gene: NA; v_gene: TRBV6-2/TRBV6-3; CDR3aa: CASSYSNPEATNEKLFF; CDR3nt: TGTGCCAGCAGTTACTCGAATCCAGAAGCAACTAATGAAAAACTGTTTTTT
j_gene: TRBJ2-5; abundance: many; d_gene: NA; v_gene: TRBV7-6; CDR3aa: CASSLGGGLETQYF; CDR3nt: TGTGCCAGCAGCTTGGGGGGGGGGCTTGAGACCCAGTACTTC
j_gene: TRBJ1-5; abundance: many; d_gene: NA; v_gene: TRBV7-2; CDR3aa: CASARDGQPQHF; CDR3nt: TGTGCCAGTGCGCGGGATGGACAGCCCCAGCATTTT
j_gene: TRBJ2-3; abundance: few; d_gene: NA; v_gene: TRBV18; CDR3aa: CASSPIGTSTDTQYF; CDR3nt: TGTGCCAGCTCACCTATTGGGACTTCGACAGATACGCAGTATTTT
j_gene: TRBJ1-1; abundance: NA; d_gene: TRBD1; v_gene: TRBV9; CDR3aa: CASSVDPDRAGTEAFF; CDR3nt: TGTGCCAGCAGCGTAGACCCAGACAGGGCGGGCACTGAAGCTTTCTTT
j_gene: TRBJ2-2; abundance: many; d_gene: TRBD2; v_gene: TRBV7-2; CDR3aa: CASSSRTSGGVTGELFF; CDR3nt: TGTGCCAGCAGCTCCCGAACTAGCGGGGGGGTTACCGGGGAGCTGTTTTTT